The 10 T cell receptor beta chains in this list originate from one sample, sequenced in a study of breast tumors, draining lymph nodes, adjacent tissues. MiXCR, applied by TCRdb to the multiplex PCR reads, yields one record per CDR3 protein. The sample has some 65,000 distinct CDR3 sequences; 40% to 55% are singletons. The sequencing input was breast tumor tissue. Receptor source: a female donor with breast cancer. Some clones in this sample may be carry-over from other donors' samples.

As for this clonotype: This clone may be a read error of a much larger clone one base away. The chain couples TRBV12-5 to TRBJ1-2; 7 bases are shared with TRBD1. The CDR3 runs to 13 residues. Trimming took 4 bases from V and 10 from J; bases not matched to a gene: 9. Germline assignment: CDR1 LGHNT and CDR2 FRNRAP. The CDR3 protein is CASGCGDRPNYTF. Here the CDR3 DNA reads TGTGCTAGTGGTTGCGGGGACAGACCGAACTACACCTTC.

This clonotype was seen repeatedly, ten times or more. The genes are TRBV12-3 or TRBV12-4 and TRBJ2-7; D tentatively reads TRBD1 or TRBD2 (7 bases each). V was clipped by 3 bases and J by 3 bases, with 18 bases between them. The CDR3 length is 16 residues. The CDR3 nucleotides are TGTGCCAGCAGTTTCCACCAAACAGGGGAGGGCTACGAGCAGTACTTC. It translates to CASSFHQTGEGYEQYF.

There are many counts of this clonotype. The chain is built from TRBV6-2 or TRBV6-3 and TRBJ2-5; 15 bases fit TRBD2. Germline V lookup: CDR1 MNHEY, CDR2 SVGEGT. The CDR3 runs 17 residues. The V segment lost 6 bases and the J segment 5 bases; nucleotides outside the gene matches: 10. Written as DNA, the CDR3 is TGTGCCAGCAGCCTCGGACTAGCGGGGGGGTTGTCCGAGACCCAGTACTTC. This encodes CASSLGLAGGLSETQYF.

This clonotype was recorded many times. V is TRBV7-2 and J is TRBJ2-7; D is perhaps TRBD1 or TRBD2 (5 bases each). Per the germline V gene, CDR1 is SGHTA and CDR2 is FQGNSA. The CDR3 is 14 amino acids. Between the trimmed V and J ends, which lost 3 bases and 2 bases, there was a span of 11 bases. CDR3 protein: CASSFERGPYEQYF. The CDR3 nucleotides are TGTGCCAGCAGCTTCGAACGGGGACCCTACGAGCAGTACTTC.

A remark on this clonotype: The DNA is left out, because the CDR3 cannot be placed on it with certainty; the CDR3 is given as TCRdb lists it. The chain recombines TRBV7-7 with TRBJ2-5; the table calls TRBD2, which could not be checked here. Germline CDR1 and CDR2: SSHAT and FNYEAQ (reference sequence). The CDR3 length is 24 residues, termini included. The chain's CDR3 is CASSLGTNQPQHFGDGTSVKTQYF.

This clonotype was picked up many times. J is TRBJ2-3 and V is TRBV12-3 or TRBV12-4; D is unresolved. This CDR3 is 16 amino acids long. Trimming shortened V by 2 bases and J by 1 base, and 13 bases separated the two germline ends. This chain's CDR3 is CASSLWAGRGTDTQYF. The CDR3, as DNA: TGTGCCAGCAGTTTATGGGCCGGACGAGGCACAGATACGCAGTATTTT.

The table lists this clonotype with many counts. V usage is TRBV7-8 and J usage is TRBJ1-2, with D hard to call. CDR3 size: 13 residues. The V end lost 2 bases, the J end lost 4 bases, and 8 bases lay between the germline ends. Germline V gives CDR1 SGHVS, CDR2 FQNEAQ. The CDR3 coding sequence is TGTGCCAGCAGCTTACGGTACTTCTATGGCTACACCTTC. Translating it yields CASSLRYFYGYTF.

V usage is TRBV5-1 and J usage is TRBJ2-7, with TRBD1 identical over 10 bases. In germline, CDR1 is SGHRS, CDR2 YFSETQ. The V gene end was trimmed by 2 bases and the J gene end by 4 bases; junction bases not matched to a gene: 6. The CDR3 consists of 15 residues. CDR3 bases: TGCGCCAGCAGCTTAGGGACAGGGGCCAGGTACGAGCAGTACTTC. This encodes CASSLGTGARYEQYF. Looking up the rest from reference TRBV5-1 and TRBJ2-7 gives the full variable domain: KAGVTQTPRYLIKTRGQQVTLSCSPISGHRSVSWYQQTPGQGLQFLFEYFSETQRNKGNFPGRFSGRQFSNSRSEMNVSTLELGDSALYLCASSLGTGARYEQYFGPGTRLTVT.

Turning to this clonotype: At one of its ends the junction is not consistent with the germline gene, which may arise from a read error. The rearrangement uses TRBV15 and TRBJ1-3; D is possibly TRBD1 (5 bases). In germline, CDR1 is LNHNV, CDR2 YYDKDF (reference sequence). This CDR3 comprises 14 residues. The CDR3 region is CATSRQGSGNTVYF. CDR3 DNA sequence: TGTGCCACCAGCAGGCAGGGATCTGGAAACACCGTATATTTC.

With regard to this clonotype: A much larger clonotype is one base distant, so this may be a read error. The chain recombines TRBV11-3 with TRBJ2-3, with 8 bases identical to TRBD2. The CDR3 runs to 17 residues. The V and J ends lost 2 bases and 8 bases, in that order; junction bases with no gene match: 15. Germline lookup yields CDR1 SGHNT and CDR2 YENEEA. In DNA form, the CDR3 reads TGTGCCAGCAGCTTACGGTTTGGACCAGCGGGGGTGGTTACGCAGTATTTT. Its translation is CASSLRFGPAGVVTQYF.